Each of the 14 T cell receptor beta chains below was sequenced from the same sample in a study of T-cell memory formation after mild COVID-19. TCRdb ran MiXCR on the 5' RACE reads and lists one entry per CDR3 protein. The sample lists hundreds of thousands of distinct CDR3 sequences, 15% to 20% occurring once. Sequences were obtained from PBMCs or a T cell subset sorted from them (not recorded which). The receptors were gathered from an adult woman who had mild COVID-19 (a few samples of this study predate the infection). Cell type and time point are not known.

This clonotype was found a few times. The gene calls are TRBV5-1 and TRBJ1-1, with TRBD1 matching over 7 bases. The V gene end was trimmed by 5 bases and the J gene end by 0 bases; junction bases not matched to a gene: 7. The CDR3 consists of 15 residues. CDR1 and CDR2 from the germline V gene are SGHRS and YFSETQ. CDR3 sequence reads: CASRAGGGVNTEAFF. The CDR3 bases are TGCGCCAGCAGGGCCGGAGGGGGCGTGAACACTGAAGCTTTCTTT.

The chain combines TRBV6-5 with TRBJ2-1; a possible D gene is TRBD1 (5 bases). Deletions cut 6 bases from V and 2 bases from J, with 11 bases between. The CDR3 is made up of 14 amino acids. CDR1 is MNHEY and CDR2 is SVGAGI in the germline V gene. CDR3 DNA: TGTGCCAGCAGGGACATGGTTCCCTACAATGAGCAGTTCTTC. It is translated as CASRDMVPYNEQFF.

The chain links TRBV5-6 to TRBJ2-2; D is possibly TRBD1 (5 bases). Germline V gene sequence: CDR1 SGHDT, CDR2 YYEEEE. The CDR3 spans 15 residues. V shed 1 base and J shed 0 bases, with 7 bases lying between them. The CDR3 loop is CASSLLTANTGELFF. CDR3 DNA: TGTGCCAGCAGCTTGTTGACAGCGAACACCGGGGAGCTGTTTTTT.

This rearrangement joins TRBV20-1 to TRBJ1-1; a possible D gene is TRBD1 (6 bases). Trimming cost V 3 bases and J 1 base, with 24 bases left between them. The CDR3 has 18 amino acids. Per the germline V gene, CDR1 is DFQATT and CDR2 is SNEGSKA (reference sequence). Written as DNA, the CDR3 is TGCAGTGCTAGCCCCTTGGGAGGGCGAGGGGGACCGAACACTGAAGCTTTCTTT. Residues: CSASPLGGRGGPNTEAFF.

The rearrangement joins TRBV3-1 to TRBJ2-5; D ambiguous. The CDR3 length is 13 residues. Trimming removed 0 bases from V and 4 bases from J, with 6 bases in between. The germline gives CDR1 LGHDT, CDR2 YNNKEL (reference sequence). CDR3 sequence reads: CASSQDPGETQYF. Here the CDR3 DNA reads TGTGCCAGCAGCCAAGATCCCGGAGAGACCCAGTACTTC.

Only a few counts were recorded for this clonotype. The genes are TRBV4-2 and TRBJ1-2; 7 nucleotides line up with TRBD1. V trimming: 6 bases; J trimming: 7 bases; junction bases outside the gene matches: 11. This CDR3 region has 14 residues. Germline values: CDR1 LGHNA, CDR2 YNFKEQ. CDR3 sequence reads: CASRGTGEVVGYTF. The CDR3 DNA is TGTGCCAGCAGAGGCACAGGGGAAGTGGTTGGCTACACCTTC.

The chain recombines TRBV7-9 with TRBJ2-7, with no clear D. Germline-derived CDR1 and CDR2 are SEHNR and FQNEAQ (reference sequence). The CDR3 loop spans 14 amino acids. Trimming removed 4 bases from V and 3 bases from J, with 13 bases in between. CDR3 loop: CASSYFPTGYEQYF. DNA for the CDR3: TGTGCCAGCAGCTATTTCCCGACGGGCTACGAGCAGTACTTC. Full variable domain (missing parts from reference TRBV7-9 and TRBJ2-7): DTGVSQNPRHKITKRGQNVTFRCDPISEHNRLYWYRQTLGQGPEFLTYFQNEAQLEKSRLLSDRFSAERPKGSFSTLEIQRTEQGDSAMYLCASSYFPTGYEQYFGPGTRLTVT.

This clonotype was picked up a small number of times. The chain has TRBV12-3 or TRBV12-4 and TRBJ1-2; D is unclear. V was pared by 8 bases and J by 6 bases, with 13 bases between. The CDR3 runs 12 residues. In nucleotides, the CDR3 is TGTGCCAGCTCTTTCTCCGGGAATGGCTACACCTTC. Its protein product is CASSFSGNGYTF.

This rearrangement joins TRBV12-3 or TRBV12-4 to TRBJ2-5, with 11 bases fitting TRBD2. This CDR3 has 16 residues. The trim removed 1 base at V and 5 bases at J, leaving 6 bases unmatched. The CDR3 DNA is TGTGCCAGCAGTTTAGGTAGCGGGGGGGCCAAGGAGACCCAGTACTTC. It codes for CASSLGSGGAKETQYF.

The chain is built from TRBV20-1 and TRBJ1-2; D perhaps matches TRBD1 (6 bases). V lost 0 bases, J lost 4 bases, and 15 bases lay in between. This CDR3 is built from 15 residues. Germline loops: CDR1 DFQATT, CDR2 SNEGSKA (reference sequence). The CDR3 sequence: CSARDLGGHIYGYTF. In DNA, the CDR3 is TGCAGTGCTAGAGATCTGGGGGGGCACATCTATGGCTACACCTTC.

The chain uses TRBV29-1 and TRBJ1-1; TRBD1 matches 7 bases. The CDR3 has 14 residues. V lost 4 bases to trimming and J lost 1 base; unmatched junction nucleotides: 6. Germline loops: CDR1 SQVTM, CDR2 ANQGSEA. The CDR3 reads CSVALTGANTEAFF. As DNA, the CDR3 is TGCAGCGTTGCTCTTACAGGGGCGAACACTGAAGCTTTCTTT.

The genes are TRBV24-1 and TRBJ2-1; TRBD2 aligns across 15 bases. The CDR3 sequence is 20 residues long. Germline CDR1 KGHDR, CDR2 SFDVKD. The junction had 7 bases not matched to a gene; V was cut back by 2 bases and J by 0 bases. The CDR3 region is CATSDWGLAGGPSSYNEQFF. CDR3 coding DNA: TGTGCCACCAGTGATTGGGGACTAGCGGGAGGACCCTCCTCCTACAATGAGCAGTTCTTC.

The CDR3 sequence: CASSSWVGRGQGRNQPQHF. As DNA, the CDR3 is TGTGCCAGCAGCTCCTGGGTCGGTAGGGGACAGGGGCGCAATCAGCCCCAGCATTTT. The chain couples TRBV5-6 to TRBJ1-5, with 10 bases matching TRBD1. Trimming cost V 3 bases and J 2 bases; bases outside gene matches: 14. The CDR3 covers 19 residues. Germline CDR1 SGHDT, CDR2 YYEEEE.

This clonotype occurred a few times. The chain employs TRBV20-1 and TRBJ2-7, with TRBD2 matching over 10 bases. The trim removed 1 base at V and 7 bases at J, leaving 10 bases unmatched. The CDR3 is 15 residues long. Germline CDR1 DFQATT, CDR2 SNEGSKA (reference sequence). CDR3 residues: CSARALLAGSGEQYF. The CDR3 DNA follows: TGCAGTGCTAGAGCCCTACTAGCGGGGTCCGGGGAGCAGTACTTC.